These 11 T cell receptor beta chains share one sample of origin, sequenced in a study of cytomegalovirus exposure and HLA in healthy donors. Both 60 Vbeta primers and 13 Jbeta primers went into the PCR. The method was immunoSEQ multiplex PCR; TCRdb's version includes in-frame clones alone and lacks a portion of them. The data hold 150,000 to 200,000 clones, with roughly 80% observed a single time. The specimen was PBMCs. The receptors shown here come from a woman aged 40 to 55 in good health and CMV-seropositive.

The chain combines TRBV9 with TRBJ2-5; D is possibly TRBD2 (6 bases). V was shortened by 3 bases and J by 2 bases, with 14 bases between the two germline ends. The CDR3 has 15 amino acids. Germline values: CDR1 SGDLS, CDR2 YYNGEE. CDR3 DNA sequence: TGTGCCAGCAGCGGGGCTCTCGGGGGTCAAGAGACCCAGTACTTC. This gives the protein CASSGALGGQETQYF. The variable domain in full, with the rest retrieved from reference TRBV9 and TRBJ2-5, is DSGVTQTPKHLITATGQRVTLRCSPRSGDLSVYWYQQSLDQGLQFLIQYYNGEERAKGNILERFSAQQFPDLHSELNLSSLELGDSALYFCASSGALGGQETQYFGPGTRLLVL.

A few counts support this clone. This chain joins TRBV28 and TRBJ1-2; 8 nucleotides line up with TRBD1. In germline, CDR1 is MDHEN, CDR2 SYDVKM. The CDR3 spans 14 residues. Trimming at V came to 6 bases and at J to 0 bases, leaving 3 bases not matched to a gene. The CDR3 DNA is TGTGCCAGCAGGACAGGGGCGTCTAACTATGGCTACACCTTC. Encoded protein: CASRTGASNYGYTF.

This chain uses TRBV19 with TRBJ2-3; TRBD2 might be the D (6 bases). This CDR3 has 13 residues. Deletions cut 11 bases from V and 3 bases from J, with 15 bases between. Germline assignment: CDR1 LNHDA and CDR2 SQIVND (reference sequence). CDR3 sequence (DNA): TGTGCCGCAGGGACTCTAGGGACAGATACGCAGTATTTT. It encodes CAAGTLGTDTQYF.

The chain links TRBV5-5 to TRBJ2-3, with TRBD2 identical over 10 bases. This CDR3 is built from 18 residues. Germline V gene data show CDR1 as SGHKS and CDR2 as YYEKEE (reference sequence). The V and J ends lost 4 bases and 1 base, in that order; junction bases with no gene match: 12. The CDR3, as DNA: TGTGCCAGCAGCCCTTCCCCTACTAGCGGGGTACGCACAGATACGCAGTATTTT. Translation: CASSPSPTSGVRTDTQYF.

The rearrangement links TRBV6-5 to TRBJ2-5, with D perhaps TRBD2 (5 bases). V shed 0 bases and J shed 9 bases, with 8 bases lying between them. CDR1 and CDR2 (germline): MNHEY, SVGAGI. The CDR3 length is 12 residues. CDR3 bases: TGTGCCAGCAGTTACTCGAGGGTAGCCCAGTACTTC. Its protein product is CASSYSRVAQYF.

The CDR3, as DNA: TGTGCCAGTAGTATAGACCCGCTAGGAACGCGGAACACCGGGGAGCTGTTTTTT. Protein sequence: CASSIDPLGTRNTGELFF. This sequence joins TRBV19 and TRBJ2-2; D remains ambiguous. The CDR3 loop spans 18 amino acids. Germline V lookup: CDR1 LNHDA, CDR2 SQIVND (reference sequence). V lost 0 bases and J lost 1, with 15 bases in between.

The chain recombines TRBV7-9 with TRBJ1-1, with a tentative D call TRBD1 (5 bases). Germline CDR1 and CDR2: SEHNR and FQNEAQ (reference sequence). The CDR3 consists of 17 residues. The V and J ends lost 1 base and 0 bases respectively, with 15 bases between them. CDR3 bases: TGTGCCAGCAGCTTAGTTGGGTCAGGGAGGATGAACACTGAAGCTTTCTTT. This encodes CASSLVGSGRMNTEAFF.

This rearrangement joins TRBV25-1 to TRBJ2-7; TRBD1 might be the D (6 bases). V was trimmed by 3 bases and J by 5 bases, leaving 14 bases between them. Per the germline V gene, CDR1 is MGHDK and CDR2 is SYGVNS. This CDR3 region has 14 residues. The CDR3 sequence: CASSDRGGVDEQYF. The DNA of the CDR3 is TGTGCCAGCAGTGACAGGGGTGGTGTAGACGAGCAGTACTTC.

This clone appeared a single time. The CDR3 here is CASSPGTADMNTEAFF. The CDR3 DNA sequence: TGTGCCAGCTCACCGGGGACAGCAGACATGAACACTGAAGCTTTCTTT. The rearrangement uses TRBV18 and TRBJ1-1; TRBD1 matches at 7 bases. There are 16 residues in the CDR3. In germline, CDR1 is KGHSH, CDR2 LQKENI. Trimming at V came to 3 bases and at J to 0 bases, leaving 7 bases not matched to a gene.

V and J are TRBV4-1 and TRBJ2-7; TRBD2 aligns across 7 bases. Germline trimming cut 3 bases from V and 9 bases from J; bases unmatched to any gene: 5. The CDR3 runs 12 residues. The V gene's germline CDR1 is MGHRA and CDR2 YSYEKL. CDR3 amino acids: CASSHPGGGQYF. CDR3 nucleotides: TGCGCCAGCAGCCACCCTGGGGGGGGGCAGTACTTC.

This chain links TRBV23-1 with TRBJ2-3; 8 positions agree with TRBD1. TRBV23-1 is labeled an ORF, and its function is uncertain. This CDR3 comprises 16 residues. The trim removed 3 bases at V and 2 bases at J, leaving 7 bases unmatched. The CDR3 nucleotides read TGCGCCAGCAGTCACCAGGACAGGGTAGTCACAGATACGCAGTATTTT. This encodes CASSHQDRVVTDTQYF.